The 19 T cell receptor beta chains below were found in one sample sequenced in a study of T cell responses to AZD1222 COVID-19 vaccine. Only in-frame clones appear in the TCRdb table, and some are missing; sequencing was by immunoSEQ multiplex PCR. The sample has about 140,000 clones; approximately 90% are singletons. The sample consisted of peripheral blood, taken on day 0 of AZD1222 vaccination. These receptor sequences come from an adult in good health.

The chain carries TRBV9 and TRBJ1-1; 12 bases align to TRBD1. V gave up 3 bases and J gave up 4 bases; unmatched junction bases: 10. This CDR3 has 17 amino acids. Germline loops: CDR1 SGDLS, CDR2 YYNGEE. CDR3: CASSGNPGTGGPTEAFF. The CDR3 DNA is TGTGCCAGCAGCGGAAACCCCGGGACAGGGGGCCCCACTGAAGCTTTCTTT.

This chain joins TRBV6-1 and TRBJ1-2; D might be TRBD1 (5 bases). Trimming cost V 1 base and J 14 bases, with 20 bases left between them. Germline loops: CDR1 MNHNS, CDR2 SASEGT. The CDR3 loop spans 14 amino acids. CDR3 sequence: CASSEEGTPRGWTF. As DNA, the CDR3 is TGTGCCAGCAGTGAAGAGGGTACCCCTAGGGGCTGGACCTTC.

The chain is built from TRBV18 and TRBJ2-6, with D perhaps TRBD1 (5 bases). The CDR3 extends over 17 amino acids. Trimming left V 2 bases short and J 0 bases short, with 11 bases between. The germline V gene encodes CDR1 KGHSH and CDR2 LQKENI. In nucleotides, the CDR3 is TGTGCCAGCTCACCAACGAACACAGGCTCTGGGGCCAACGTCCTGACTTTC. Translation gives CASSPTNTGSGANVLTF.

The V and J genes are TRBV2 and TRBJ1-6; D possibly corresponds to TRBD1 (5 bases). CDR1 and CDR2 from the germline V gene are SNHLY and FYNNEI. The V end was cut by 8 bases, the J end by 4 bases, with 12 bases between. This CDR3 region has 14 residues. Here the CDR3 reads CASQGYRYNSPLHF. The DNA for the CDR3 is TGTGCCAGCCAGGGCTATCGGTATAATTCACCCCTCCACTTT.

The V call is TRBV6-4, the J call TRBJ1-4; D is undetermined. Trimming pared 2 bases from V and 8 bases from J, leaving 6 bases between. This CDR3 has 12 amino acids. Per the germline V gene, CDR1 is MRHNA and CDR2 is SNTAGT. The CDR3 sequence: CASSDREEKLFF. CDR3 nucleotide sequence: TGTGCCAGCAGTGACAGGGAAGAAAAACTGTTTTTT.

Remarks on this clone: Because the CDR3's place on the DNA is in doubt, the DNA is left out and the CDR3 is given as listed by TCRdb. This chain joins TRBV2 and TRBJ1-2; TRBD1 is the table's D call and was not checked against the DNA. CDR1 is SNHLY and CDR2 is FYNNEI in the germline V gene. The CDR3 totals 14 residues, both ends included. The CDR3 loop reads CVPADQEMGHGYTF.

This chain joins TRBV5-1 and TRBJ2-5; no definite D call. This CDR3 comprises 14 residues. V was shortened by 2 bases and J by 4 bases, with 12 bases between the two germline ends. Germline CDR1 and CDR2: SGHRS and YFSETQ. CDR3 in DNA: TGCGCCAGCAGCTTAGTATCGGAGAGAGAGACCCAGTACTTC. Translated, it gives CASSLVSERETQYF.

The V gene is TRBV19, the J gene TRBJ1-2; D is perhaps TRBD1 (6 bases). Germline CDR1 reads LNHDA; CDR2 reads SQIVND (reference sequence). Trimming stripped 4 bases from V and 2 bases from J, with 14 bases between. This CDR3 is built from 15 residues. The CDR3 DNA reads TGTGCCAGTAGTAGTTCGGGACATGGCAACTATGGCTACACCTTC. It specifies CASSSSGHGNYGYTF.

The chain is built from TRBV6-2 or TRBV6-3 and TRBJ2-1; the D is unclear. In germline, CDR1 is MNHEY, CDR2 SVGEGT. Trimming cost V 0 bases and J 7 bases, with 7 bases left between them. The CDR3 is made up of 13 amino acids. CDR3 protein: CASSYSSANEQFF. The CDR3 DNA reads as TGTGCCAGCAGTTACTCGAGCGCAAATGAGCAGTTCTTC.

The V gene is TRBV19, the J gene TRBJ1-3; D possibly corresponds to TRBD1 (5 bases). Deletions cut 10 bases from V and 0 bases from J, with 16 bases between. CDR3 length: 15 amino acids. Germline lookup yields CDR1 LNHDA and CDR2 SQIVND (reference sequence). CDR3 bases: TGTGCCACTGGGCCGTCCGGACACTCTGGAAACACCATATATTTT. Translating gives CATGPSGHSGNTIYF.

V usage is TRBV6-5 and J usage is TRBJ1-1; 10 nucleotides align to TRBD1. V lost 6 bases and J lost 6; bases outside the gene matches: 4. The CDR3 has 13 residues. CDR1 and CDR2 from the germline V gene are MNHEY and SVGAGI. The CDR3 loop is CASSPGTGAEAFF. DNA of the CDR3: TGTGCCAGCAGCCCCGGGACAGGGGCTGAAGCTTTCTTT.

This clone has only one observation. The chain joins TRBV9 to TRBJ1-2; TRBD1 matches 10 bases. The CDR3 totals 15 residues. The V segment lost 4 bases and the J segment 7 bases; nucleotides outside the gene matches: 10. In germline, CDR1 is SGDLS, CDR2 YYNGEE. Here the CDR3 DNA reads TGTGCCAGCAGCCCGTCCGGGACAGGGGCTTCTGGCTACACCTTC. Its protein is CASSPSGTGASGYTF.

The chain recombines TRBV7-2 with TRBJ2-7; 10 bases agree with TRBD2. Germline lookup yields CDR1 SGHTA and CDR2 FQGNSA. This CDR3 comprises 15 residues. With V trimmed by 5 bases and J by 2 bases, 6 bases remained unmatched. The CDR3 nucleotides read TGTGCCAGCAGCCCTTTTCTAGCGGGAGCCTACGAGCAGTACTTC. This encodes CASSPFLAGAYEQYF.

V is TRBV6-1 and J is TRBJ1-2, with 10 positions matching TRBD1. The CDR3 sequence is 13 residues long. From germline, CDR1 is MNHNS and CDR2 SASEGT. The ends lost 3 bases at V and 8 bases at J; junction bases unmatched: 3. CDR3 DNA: TGTGCCAGCAGTGAGGGACAGGGGATCGGCTACACCTTC. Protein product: CASSEGQGIGYTF.

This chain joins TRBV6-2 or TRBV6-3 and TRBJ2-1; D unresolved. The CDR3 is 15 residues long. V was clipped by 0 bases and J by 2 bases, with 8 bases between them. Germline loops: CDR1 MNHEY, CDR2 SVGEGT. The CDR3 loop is CASSYSLGTYNEQFF. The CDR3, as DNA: TGTGCCAGCAGTTACTCGCTGGGGACCTACAATGAGCAGTTCTTC.

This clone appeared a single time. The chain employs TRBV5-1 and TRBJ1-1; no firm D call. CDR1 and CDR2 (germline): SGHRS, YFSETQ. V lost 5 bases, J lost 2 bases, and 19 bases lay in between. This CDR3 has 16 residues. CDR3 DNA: TGCGCCAGCAGGGCAGTCTGGAAGGATTATAACACTGAAGCTTTCTTT. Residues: CASRAVWKDYNTEAFF.

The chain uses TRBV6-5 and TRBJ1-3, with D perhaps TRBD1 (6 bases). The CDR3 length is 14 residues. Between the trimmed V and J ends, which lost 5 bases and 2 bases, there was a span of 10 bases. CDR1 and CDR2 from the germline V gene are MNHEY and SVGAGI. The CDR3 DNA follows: TGTGCCAGCAGTCGGACAGTTACTGGAAACACCATATATTTT. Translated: CASSRTVTGNTIYF.

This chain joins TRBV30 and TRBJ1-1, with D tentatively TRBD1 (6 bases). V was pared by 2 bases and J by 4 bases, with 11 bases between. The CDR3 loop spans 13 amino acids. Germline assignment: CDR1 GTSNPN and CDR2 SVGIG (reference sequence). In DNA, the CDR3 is TGTGCCTGGAGTAGCGAAGGGGGCACTGAAGCTTTCTTT. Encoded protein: CAWSSEGGTEAFF.

CDR3 DNA: TGTGCCAGCAGCCGTTCCGGGACAGAGTCTGGCTACACCTTC. It is translated as CASSRSGTESGYTF. The rearrangement joins TRBV3-1 (or the pseudogene TRBV3-2) to TRBJ1-2, with 7 bases aligning to TRBD1. V lost 4 bases, J lost 7 bases, and 9 bases stayed unmatched. CDR1 is LGHDT, CDR2 YNNKEL, per germline (reference sequence). The CDR3 is 14 amino acids.